The 10 T cell receptor beta chains in this list originate from one sample, sequenced in a study of cytomegalovirus exposure and HLA in healthy donors. With 60 Vbeta and 13 Jbeta primers, the PCR was carried out. Some clones are missing from TCRdb's copy, which holds only in-frame ones; the method was immunoSEQ multiplex PCR. Of about 190,000 clones listed, around 79% are singletons. Sequences were obtained from PBMCs. The source of these receptors is a woman aged 18-30 years in good health and CMV-seronegative.

The sample holds one count of this clone. CDR3 coding DNA: TGTGCCAGCAGCCCGGACAGGGGGCTCGGTGGCTACACCTTC. This encodes CASSPDRGLGGYTF. The J gene is TRBJ1-2, the V gene TRBV9; 11 bases map to TRBD1. CDR3 length: 14 amino acids. The V segment lost 4 bases and the J segment 7 bases; nucleotides outside the gene matches: 6. Germline V CDR1 and CDR2: SGDLS, YYNGEE.

The table lists this clone with a count of one. The rearrangement links TRBV30 to TRBJ2-1; 8 bases are a match to TRBD1. V lost 3 bases and J lost 3; bases outside the gene matches: 7. The CDR3 covers 15 residues. CDR1 GTSNPN and CDR2 SVGIG come from the germline V gene (reference sequence). The CDR3 sequence: CAWSPGTGNYNEQFF. The CDR3 region has the DNA TGTGCCTGGAGCCCCGGGACAGGAAACTACAATGAGCAGTTCTTC.

The rearrangement uses TRBV5-1 and TRBJ1-5; 10 nucleotides agree with TRBD1. Germline V gene data show CDR1 as SGHRS and CDR2 as YFSETQ. The CDR3 is 15 amino acids. V lost 3 bases and J lost 3; bases outside the gene matches: 3. The CDR3 loop reads CASSSTGGNNQPQHF. In DNA, the CDR3 is TGCGCCAGCAGCTCGACAGGGGGCAACAATCAGCCCCAGCATTTT.

This chain links TRBV11-3 with TRBJ1-5, with D uncertain. V was pared by 1 base and J by 4 bases, with 20 bases between. The length of the CDR3 is 18 residues. Germline V gene sequence: CDR1 SGHNT, CDR2 YENEEA. In nucleotides, the CDR3 is TGTGCCAGCAGCTTAGTTGACCCTCTAAATTACGGGAATCAGCCCCAGCATTTT. Protein product: CASSLVDPLNYGNQPQHF.

The rearrangement links TRBV5-1 to TRBJ1-1; 7 bases agree with TRBD1. With 2 bases clipped from V and 5 bases from J, the junction kept 12 bases outside the gene matches. Looked up from germline, CDR1 is SGHRS and CDR2 is YFSETQ. The CDR3 extends over 16 amino acids. CDR3 coding DNA: TGCGCCAGCAGCTTCGATCACTTACCGGGACAGACTGAAGCTTTCTTT. Encoded protein: CASSFDHLPGQTEAFF.

The chain carries TRBV15 and TRBJ2-1; 7 bases agree with TRBD2. This CDR3 has 15 residues. V lost 1 base to trimming and J lost 0 bases; unmatched junction nucleotides: 0. Germline V lookup: CDR1 LNHNV, CDR2 YYDKDF (reference sequence). The CDR3 is CATSRASGSYNEQFF. DNA of the CDR3: TGTGCCACCAGCAGAGCTAGCGGCTCCTACAATGAGCAGTTCTTC.

The J gene is TRBJ1-2, the V gene TRBV9; a weak D match, TRBD1 (5 bases). Germline CDR1 is SGDLS and CDR2 is YYNGEE. V gave up 3 bases and J gave up 4 bases, with 10 bases separating them. The CDR3 has 13 amino acids. The CDR3 DNA reads as TGTGCCAGCAGCGGACAGTTCAGCTATGGCTACACCTTC. This codes for CASSGQFSYGYTF.

The chain joins TRBV7-9 to TRBJ2-2; D possibly corresponds to TRBD1 (6 bases). V was cut by 5 bases and J by 1 base, with 14 bases left in between. Germline loops: CDR1 SEHNR, CDR2 FQNEAQ (reference sequence). The CDR3 extends over 16 amino acids. CDR3 sequence: CASSLTWTENTGELFF. DNA for the CDR3: TGTGCCAGCAGCCTGACCTGGACAGAGAACACCGGGGAGCTGTTTTTT.

This chain uses TRBV6-5 with TRBJ1-2, with 9 bases identical to TRBD1. This CDR3 is built from 15 residues. CDR1 is MNHEY and CDR2 is SVGAGI in the germline V gene. V lost 2 bases and J lost 3; bases outside the gene matches: 4. CDR3 sequence (DNA): TGTGCCAGCAGTTACCACCGGGACAGGGACTATGGCTACACCTTC. It encodes CASSYHRDRDYGYTF.

V is TRBV7-9 and J is TRBJ2-7, with 8 bases that match TRBD2. The ends lost 6 bases at V and 0 bases at J; junction bases unmatched: 7. The length of the CDR3 is 15 residues. Germline values: CDR1 SEHNR, CDR2 FQNEAQ (reference sequence). In DNA form, the CDR3 reads TGTGCCAGCAGTCCGCCTAGCGGGTCCTCCTACGAGCAGTACTTC. Its protein is CASSPPSGSSYEQYF.